The source of this T cell receptor beta chain is a study of blood T cell repertoires in COVID-19 (dated by TCRdb to about 2020). For the wider study: Collaborator samples came from the United States, Italy and Spain and covered acute and convalescent phases of COVID-19. Where available, HLA class I and class II types were obtained from metadata supplied by the sample provider rather than from assay-based typing. The samples were drawn from the first 160 participants of the ongoing ImmuneRACE study and from roughly 1,300 subjects provided by 6 global collaborators. The dataset comprised deeply sampled blood TCRbeta repertoires from subjects exposed to, actively infected with, or recovered from COVID-19. The repertoires were released in a freely available public database intended as a resource for research on the immune response to SARS-CoV-2. Nearly every sample came with metadata listing a de-identified subject ID, COVID-19 status, age in years and sex. The prospective study material was composed of cDNA or gDNA derived from T cells, B-cell-depleted T cells, or PBMCs. The investigation overall reported the following: Clinical and demographic metadata were provided uncurated, with the amount varying by source and participant.

Comments on this clone: What antigen it recognizes has not been identified. No per-base quality is available; no much larger clone lies one base away.

TCRbeta CDR3 regions were amplified from genomic DNA by means of the immunoSEQ Assay, a bias-controlled multiplex PCR. The original pipeline was this. Nucleated cell counts per sample were estimated from amplification of reference gene primers within the assay. To quantify the absolute abundance of each unique TCRbeta CDR3 rearrangement, sequence reads were collapsed and filtered. Productive Simpson clonality was computed per sample as the square root of Simpson's diversity index over productive rearrangements. This immuneACCESS table, as held by TCRdb, lists in-frame sequences with V and J called but not all clones. Of the missing ones, under half trace to an unresolved V gene in checked studies; the others have no known cause. That table is the source of V, J and clone size, and D and trimming were worked out from the DNA. The sample records roughly 250,000 clones, about 90% of which are singletons. The ten largest account for about an eighth of the sample.

At one collaborating source in Seattle, patients were enrolled during active infection and were followed longitudinally through the course of disease. Each collaborating institution followed its own protocols to collect whole blood in K2EDTA tubes. For TCRbeta analysis, collaborators shipped samples as frozen whole blood, isolated PBMCs, or DNA extracted from either of those sample types. According to the germline V gene, CDR1 reads SGHRS and CDR2 reads YFSETQ. The junction carries 8 bases between V and J, which are trimmed by 5 bases and 0 bases respectively. Reading from cysteine to phenylalanine, the CDR3 counts 13 amino acids. CDR3 DNA is the only sequence kept; it has 39 bases, read in frame from the first base.

The chain uses TRBV5-1 and TRBJ1-1, with no confidently assigned D gene. The sequencing sample was made of peripheral blood. The receptor was derived from a woman aged 25 to 45 with COVID-19, enrolled during active disease. The DNA sequence is given as TGCGCCAGCAGGACATTCTTGAACACTGAAGCTTTCTTT. The resulting protein is CASRTFLNTEAFF.